This T cell receptor (beta chain) was sequenced for a study of shared T cell receptors in the human thymus. Assay used: immunoSEQ multiplex PCR; TCRdb lists only in-frame clones, some missing. The repertoire includes hundreds of thousands of clones, approximately 88% of them detected once, and around 0.01% sits in the top ten. With V trimmed by 5 bases and J by 6 bases, 7 bases remained unmatched. This CDR3 has 15 residues. Germline CDR1 is LNHNV and CDR2 is YYDKDF (reference sequence). These sequences were also reported in another study, on human thymus T cells. That study adds: Healthy Finnish infants having corrective surgery for congenital heart defects served as donors. It was from resections taken during corrective heart surgery that the thymus tissue came. The authors found apparently biased V and J gene usage in thymic and blood repertoires. There were highly overlapping thymic repertoires among unrelated individuals, as related research reported.

The chain uses TRBV15 and TRBJ2-1; 10 positions match TRBD1. The receptor was isolated from a boy under two years old with a congenital heart defect. The sequenced material came from thymocytes. The CDR3 is CATSGAGTGVNEQFF. In DNA, the CDR3 is TGTGCCACCAGCGGAGCCGGGACAGGGGTCAATGAGCAGTTCTTC.